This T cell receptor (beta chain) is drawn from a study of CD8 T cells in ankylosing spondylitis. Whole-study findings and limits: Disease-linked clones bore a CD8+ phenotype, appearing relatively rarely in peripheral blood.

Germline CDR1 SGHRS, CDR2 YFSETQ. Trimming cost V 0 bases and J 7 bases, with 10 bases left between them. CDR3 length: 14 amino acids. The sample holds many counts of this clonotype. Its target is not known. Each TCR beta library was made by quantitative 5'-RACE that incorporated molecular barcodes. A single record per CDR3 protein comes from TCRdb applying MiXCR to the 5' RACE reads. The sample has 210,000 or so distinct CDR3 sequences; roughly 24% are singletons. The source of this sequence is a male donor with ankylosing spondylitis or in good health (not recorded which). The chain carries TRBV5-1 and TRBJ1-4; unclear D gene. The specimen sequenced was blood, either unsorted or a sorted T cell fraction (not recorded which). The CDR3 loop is CASSLVSGSEKLFF. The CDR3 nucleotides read TGCGCCAGCAGCTTGGTTTCTGGGTCTGAAAAACTGTTTTTT.